Below, 12 T cell receptor beta chains from the same sample are listed, as sequenced in a study of blood T cells in healthy people across ages (dated by TCRdb to 2013 to 2016). The library relied on 5' RACE. The instrument was an Illumina HiSeq 2500. A second 7 to 11 cycle PCR used a sample-barcoded 5' primer and a J-beta primer mix. Through fastp at Q25 and MiXCR, TCRdb rebuilt clones from the public reads, retaining in-frame beta chains. Rows are combined by CDR3 protein, so each entry shows the most common genes and DNA. In all, the sample holds just over 1 million distinct CDR3 sequences, and 40% to 45% of those were seen once. The top ten clonotypes cover 18% of the sample. Sequenced sample: blood. Every receptor here comes from a woman aged 60-75 years in good health.

As for this clonotype: A read error may explain this, as a much larger clone is one base away. The gene calls are TRBV10-3 and TRBJ2-1; weak D call: TRBD2 (6 bases). This CDR3 contains 12 residues. Looked up from germline, CDR1 is ENHRY and CDR2 is SYGVKD. CDR3: CAISGTPETQFF. CDR3 bases: TGTGCCATTAGTGGGACTCCGGAGACCCAGTTCTTC.

This clonotype was seen a few times. The chain couples TRBV20-1 to TRBJ2-7, with unresolved D. With 6 bases removed from V and 7 bases from J, the gap between germline ends came to 10 bases. The CDR3 consists of 10 residues. CDR1 and CDR2 from the germline V gene are DFQATT and SNEGSKA (reference sequence). For the CDR3, the DNA is TGCAGTGCCGACGGCGGAGAGCAGTACTTC. Its protein product is CSADGGEQYF.

The chain joins TRBV27 to TRBJ2-3; no reliable D call. The germline V gene has CDR1 MNHEY and CDR2 SMNVEV (reference sequence). Trimming shortened V by 5 bases and J by 4 bases, and 13 bases separated the two germline ends. CDR3 length: 14 amino acids. The DNA of the CDR3 is TGTGCCAGCAGTCTTCTCGTCTCCCCAGATACGCAGTATTTT. This gives the protein CASSLLVSPDTQYF.

This clonotype was counted only a few times. The chain carries TRBV6-5 and TRBJ2-7, with D perhaps matching TRBD2 (5 bases). In germline, CDR1 is MNHEY, CDR2 SVGAGI. V lost 6 bases and J 0 bases, leaving 12 bases between the germline ends. This CDR3 is 14 amino acids long. Here the CDR3 DNA reads TGTGCCAGCAGCCCACTAGTTTTCTCCTACGAGCAGTACTTC. Protein sequence: CASSPLVFSYEQYF.

The V call is TRBV12-3 or TRBV12-4, the J call TRBJ2-4; D might be TRBD2 (5 bases). Trimming stripped 3 bases from V and 0 bases from J, with 12 bases between. The CDR3 spans 16 residues. Here the CDR3 reads CASSLGSLLAKNIQYF. The CDR3 nucleotides are TGTGCCAGCAGTTTGGGGAGTCTTCTAGCCAAAAACATTCAGTACTTC.

This CDR3 is CASSEIGGQPQHF. Written as DNA, the CDR3 is TGTGCCAGCAGTGAAATTGGGGGTCAGCCCCAGCATTTT. V and J are TRBV6-1 and TRBJ1-5; TRBD1 is a possible D gene (5 bases). CDR1 and CDR2 from the germline V gene are MNHNS and SASEGT. Between the trimmed V and J ends, which lost 2 bases and 6 bases, there was a span of 8 bases. This CDR3 is 13 amino acids long.

This rearrangement joins TRBV10-3 to TRBJ2-3, with 8 bases lining up with TRBD2. Germline loops: CDR1 ENHRY, CDR2 SYGVKD. This CDR3 has 15 residues. The junction had 4 bases not matched to a gene; V was cut back by 0 bases and J by 5 bases. Written as DNA, the CDR3 is TGTGCCATCAGTGAGTCCGGGAGGGCCGAAGATACGCAGTATTTT. Translation: CAISESGRAEDTQYF.

The chain has TRBV7-2 and TRBJ2-1; possible D gene TRBD1, 5 bases. V was clipped by 5 bases and J by 5 bases, with 22 bases between them. The length of the CDR3 is 17 residues. Germline loops: CDR1 SGHTA, CDR2 FQGNSA. CDR3 DNA: TGTGCCAGCAGCCTAAGGACACCCCAGTTCCTTGACAATGAGCAGTTCTTC. It encodes CASSLRTPQFLDNEQFF.

Only a few counts were recorded for this clonotype. The chain combines TRBV6-2 or TRBV6-3 with TRBJ2-1; 12 bases fit TRBD2. J gave up 7 bases and V 7 bases, and 11 bases lay outside the gene matches. CDR1 and CDR2 from the germline V gene are MNHEY and SVGEGT. The CDR3 runs 16 residues. CDR3 nucleotide sequence: TGTGCCAGCACCCGGACTAGCGGGATTTCGGGGAATGAGCAGTTCTTC. This gives the protein CASTRTSGISGNEQFF.

The chain couples TRBV7-2 to TRBJ2-7; D remains unclear. The end of the DNA fits TRBJ2-5 better, so the J call may be wrong. Germline CDR1 SGHTA, CDR2 FQGNSA. This CDR3 has 13 amino acids. CDR3 DNA sequence: TGTGCCAGCAGCCAGGTGGCACCAGGGACCCAGTACTTC. Amino acid sequence: CASSQVAPGTQYF.

J is TRBJ2-7 and V is TRBV6-6, with 10 bases matching TRBD2. Germline values: CDR1 MNHNY, CDR2 SVGAGI (reference sequence). V shed 2 bases, J shed 5 bases, and the junction held 9 bases outside the gene matches. The CDR3 is 16 residues long. The chain's CDR3 is CASSYPKAGGLHEQYF. CDR3 nucleotide sequence: TGTGCCAGCAGTTACCCCAAAGCGGGAGGGCTACACGAGCAGTACTTC.

The chain links TRBV12-3 or TRBV12-4 to TRBJ2-1; 12 bases agree with TRBD1. V lost 1 base and J lost 7; bases outside the gene matches: 11. The CDR3 extends over 18 amino acids. This CDR3 is CASSLVGWGQGALNEQFF. CDR3 DNA sequence: TGTGCCAGCAGTTTAGTAGGTTGGGGACAGGGGGCTTTGAATGAGCAGTTCTTC.